Below, 27 T cell receptor beta chains from the same sample are listed, as sequenced in a study of T cell responses to AZD1222 COVID-19 vaccine. Method: immunoSEQ multiplex PCR; TCRdb's copy keeps in-frame clones and lacks some. Of 90,000 to 150,000 clones detected, approximately 88% appear once; the ten largest clones hold about 3.5%. The sample in question was peripheral blood, obtained on day 0 of AZD1222 vaccination. All receptors come from an adult in good health.

The chain employs TRBV3-1 (or the pseudogene TRBV3-2) and TRBJ2-3; D is perhaps TRBD1 (6 bases). The CDR3 totals 15 residues. Germline V gene data show CDR1 as LGHDT and CDR2 as YNNKEL (reference sequence). V was pared by 4 bases and J by 4 bases, with 15 bases between. CDR3 amino acids: CASSPRGSLSDTQYF. DNA of the CDR3: TGTGCCAGCAGCCCGAGGGGGTCTTTGTCAGATACGCAGTATTTT.

The chain carries TRBV5-1 and TRBJ1-3, with TRBD1 as a possible D gene (6 bases). Germline CDR1 reads SGHRS; CDR2 reads YFSETQ. This CDR3 has 16 residues. Trimming left V 0 bases short and J 4 bases short, with 14 bases between. CDR3 sequence reads: CASSLGQAGGGNTIYF. Written as DNA, the CDR3 is TGCGCCAGCAGCTTGGGACAGGCCGGGGGAGGAAACACCATATATTTT.

This chain uses TRBV7-2 with TRBJ1-3; a possible D gene is TRBD1 (6 bases). V lost 5 bases to trimming and J lost 2 bases, with 7 bases between them. The CDR3 consists of 13 residues. Germline loops: CDR1 SGHTA, CDR2 FQGNSA. The CDR3 nucleotides are TGTGCCAGCAGCGGGACACCTGGAAACACCATATATTTT. Encoded protein: CASSGTPGNTIYF.

The genes are TRBV27 and TRBJ1-4; 9 nucleotides align to TRBD1. With V trimmed by 5 bases and J by 7 bases, 8 bases remained unmatched. The CDR3 length is 15 residues. Germline-derived CDR1 and CDR2 are MNHEY and SMNVEV (reference sequence). The CDR3 protein is CASSTYRGRFEKLFF. The CDR3 DNA reads as TGTGCCAGCAGTACCTACAGGGGGCGATTTGAAAAACTGTTTTTT.

This sequence joins TRBV5-1 and TRBJ1-2, with D possibly TRBD1 on 5 matching bases. The V end lost 3 bases, the J end lost 7 bases, and 16 bases lay between the germline ends. This CDR3 is 14 amino acids long. Germline values: CDR1 SGHRS, CDR2 YFSETQ. The CDR3 DNA is TGCGCCAGCAGCTCAGCTACTTTGGGGGGTGGCTACACCTTC. Translating it yields CASSSATLGGGYTF.

V gene TRBV6-5 combines with J gene TRBJ1-1; 7 bases line up with TRBD1. V trimming: 11 bases; J trimming: 8 bases; junction bases outside the gene matches: 14. Germline V gene lookup returns CDR1 MNHEY and CDR2 SVGAGI. The CDR3 contains 13 residues. The CDR3 protein is CAVWEGASLEAFF. CDR3 coding DNA: TGTGCCGTATGGGAGGGGGCGTCCCTCGAAGCTTTCTTT.

The J gene is TRBJ1-3, the V gene TRBV7-2; TRBD1 might be the D (6 bases). V was cut by 0 bases and J by 4 bases, with 19 bases left in between. The germline V gene has CDR1 SGHTA and CDR2 FQGNSA. The CDR3 runs to 18 residues. The CDR3 loop is CASSLAGSGHLTGNTIYF. Written as DNA, the CDR3 is TGTGCCAGCAGCTTAGCGGGGTCGGGACACCTAACCGGAAACACCATATATTTT.

The chain recombines TRBV19 with TRBJ2-3, with D tentatively TRBD1 (6 bases). This CDR3 region has 15 residues. Per the germline V gene, CDR1 is LNHDA and CDR2 is SQIVND (reference sequence). V lost 3 bases and J 1 base, leaving 11 bases between the germline ends. The CDR3 spells CASSMLQGGTDTQYF. CDR3 coding DNA: TGTGCCAGTAGTATGCTACAGGGAGGCACAGATACGCAGTATTTT. Full variable domain (outside the CDR3, taken from reference TRBV19 and TRBJ2-3): DGGITQSPKYLFRKEGQNVTLSCEQNLNHDAMYWYRQDPGQGLRLIYYSQIVNDFQKGDIAEGYSVSREKKESFPLTVTSAQKNPTAFYLCASSMLQGGTDTQYFGPGTRLTVL.

This chain joins TRBV21-1 and TRBJ1-4. TRBV21-1 is annotated as a pseudogene. This CDR3 comprises 17 residues. CDR3 in amino acids: CASSKGGSALGNEKLFF. CDR3 nucleotide sequence: TGTGCCAGCAGCAAAGGGGGGAGCGCTCTGGGTAATGAAAAACTGTTTTTT.

This chain links TRBV5-1 with TRBJ2-7, with TRBD2 identical over 9 bases. V trimming: 4 bases; J trimming: 2 bases; junction bases outside the gene matches: 4. The germline gives CDR1 SGHRS, CDR2 YFSETQ. This CDR3 is built from 14 residues. The CDR3 DNA reads as TGCGCCAGCAGCCAAAGCGGGGGGACCTACGAGCAGTACTTC. Translated: CASSQSGGTYEQYF.

The V gene is TRBV19, the J gene TRBJ2-1; D is uncertain. This CDR3 spans 16 amino acids. V lost 8 bases, J lost 4 bases, and 21 bases lay in between. The germline gives CDR1 LNHDA, CDR2 SQIVND (reference sequence). CDR3 loop: CASSKKARIAYNEQFF. The CDR3 nucleotides read TGTGCCAGTTCTAAAAAGGCTCGGATAGCATACAATGAGCAGTTCTTC.

J is TRBJ1-5 and V is TRBV7-9; D is ambiguous. Trimming removed 3 bases from V and 5 bases from J, with 8 bases in between. The CDR3 is 13 amino acids. CDR1 and CDR2 from the germline V gene are SEHNR and FQNEAQ (reference sequence). CDR3: CASSLAIHQPQHF. The DNA of the CDR3 is TGTGCCAGCAGCTTGGCTATTCATCAGCCCCAGCATTTT.

The rearrangement links TRBV5-4 to TRBJ2-3; D is ambiguous. This CDR3 comprises 14 residues. Germline CDR1 SGHNT, CDR2 YYREEE (reference sequence). Deletions cut 3 bases from V and 6 bases from J, with 14 bases between. CDR3: CASSSGLSYDTQYF. The CDR3 nucleotides are TGTGCCAGCAGCTCCGGGCTGTCTTACGATACGCAGTATTTT.

The V call is TRBV19, the J call TRBJ1-1, with D unclear. Trimming left V 5 bases short and J 4 bases short, with 14 bases between. This CDR3 is 14 amino acids long. In germline, CDR1 is LNHDA, CDR2 SQIVND (reference sequence). In DNA, the CDR3 is TGTGCCAGTAGTGACCACGGGCTGTCCACTGAAGCTTTCTTT. Its translation is CASSDHGLSTEAFF.

This chain joins TRBV10-1 and TRBJ2-3, with 10 bases aligning to TRBD1. The CDR3 has 16 residues. The germline V gene encodes CDR1 WNHNN and CDR2 SYGVQD (reference sequence). The V gene end was trimmed by 5 bases and the J gene end by 2 bases; junction bases not matched to a gene: 7. The DNA for the CDR3 is TGCGCCAGCAGTCCTGGGACAGGGGTCATCACAGATACGCAGTATTTT. Translating gives CASSPGTGVITDTQYF.

In this sample, this clone turned up once. The chain recombines TRBV6-4 with TRBJ1-6; D is possibly TRBD1 (5 bases). Trimming removed 3 bases at V and 13 bases at J, with 13 bases between. Germline V lookup: CDR1 MRHNA, CDR2 SNTAGT. The CDR3 length is 13 residues. The CDR3 sequence: CASSETQGTPLHF. The CDR3 DNA reads TGTGCCAGCAGTGAAACCCAGGGAACCCCCCTCCACTTT.

This clone was observed once. The rearrangement links TRBV5-4 to TRBJ1-1; D possibly corresponds to TRBD1 (5 bases). In germline, CDR1 is SGHNT, CDR2 YYREEE (reference sequence). Trimming removed 6 bases at V and 1 base at J, with 13 bases between. This CDR3 spans 14 amino acids. The CDR3 here is CASKTGAANTEAFF. CDR3 nucleotide sequence: TGTGCCAGCAAAACCGGGGCGGCGAACACTGAAGCTTTCTTT.

The genes are TRBV7-2 and TRBJ1-5; TRBD1 matches 8 bases. After removal of 1 base from V and 6 bases from J, the junction contained 5 bases not matched to a gene. CDR1 is SGHTA and CDR2 is FQGNSA in the germline V gene. This CDR3 has 15 residues. The CDR3 spells CASSLDRTGTQPQHF. Here the CDR3 DNA reads TGTGCCAGCAGCTTAGATAGGACAGGGACTCAGCCCCAGCATTTT.

The rearrangement joins TRBV4-1 to TRBJ1-5, with D unclear. V was pared by 0 bases and J by 4 bases, with 13 bases between. Germline lookup yields CDR1 MGHRA and CDR2 YSYEKL. This CDR3 is built from 16 residues. DNA for the CDR3: TGCGCCAGCAGCCAAGATGAGTCTTCGGGTAATCAGCCCCAGCATTTT. Translated, it gives CASSQDESSGNQPQHF.

This sequence joins TRBV11-2 and TRBJ1-1; 9 bases fit TRBD1. CDR1 and CDR2 from the germline V gene are SGHAT and FQNNGV. The CDR3 consists of 16 residues. The junction had 5 bases not matched to a gene; V was cut back by 3 bases and J by 0 bases. CDR3 region: CASSFPRTGVNTEAFF. The CDR3 DNA reads as TGTGCCAGCAGCTTTCCCAGGACAGGGGTGAACACTGAAGCTTTCTTT.

V is TRBV6-5 and J is TRBJ1-2; D perhaps matches TRBD1 (6 bases). V was pared by 5 bases and J by 4 bases, with 17 bases between. CDR1 and CDR2 (germline): MNHEY, SVGAGI. The CDR3 covers 15 residues. CDR3 loop: CASSKQGTLIYGYTF. The CDR3 DNA reads TGTGCCAGCAGTAAACAGGGAACCCTTATCTATGGCTACACCTTC.

The rearrangement joins TRBV7-3 to TRBJ2-5; 8 bases match TRBD2. Germline values: CDR1 SGHTA, CDR2 FQGTGA. The CDR3 sequence is 13 residues long. With V trimmed by 2 bases and J by 5 bases, 1 base remained unmatched. Here the CDR3 DNA reads TGTGCCAGCAGCTTACGGGAGGGGGAGACCCAGTACTTC. Protein sequence: CASSLREGETQYF.

The chain couples TRBV5-4 to TRBJ2-5; 14 nucleotides match TRBD2. Looked up from germline, CDR1 is SGHNT and CDR2 is YYREEE (reference sequence). The CDR3 is made up of 18 amino acids. V was pared by 0 bases and J by 4 bases, with 8 bases of the junction left unmatched. In DNA form, the CDR3 reads TGTGCCAGCAGCTTGGAAATTTCCGGGACTAGCGGGGGAGAGACCCAGTACTTC. Amino acids: CASSLEISGTSGGETQYF.

This clone was seen only a few times. The gene calls are TRBV7-2 and TRBJ1-1; 7 positions agree with TRBD1. The CDR3 runs 15 residues. With V trimmed by 2 bases and J by 4 bases, 7 bases remained unmatched. Germline V gives CDR1 SGHTA, CDR2 FQGNSA. For the CDR3, the DNA is TGTGCCAGCAGCTTATCCCAGGGGGTATCCACTGAAGCTTTCTTT. It specifies CASSLSQGVSTEAFF.

This clone has more than one count but fewer than ten. J is TRBJ2-5 and V is TRBV27; perhaps D is TRBD1 or TRBD2 (5 bases each). Germline values: CDR1 MNHEY, CDR2 SMNVEV (reference sequence). V was cut by 2 bases and J by 3 bases, with 16 bases left in between. This CDR3 has 16 residues. This chain's CDR3 is CASSLGEGSWEETQYF. CDR3 nucleotides: TGTGCCAGCAGTTTAGGCGAGGGGAGTTGGGAAGAGACCCAGTACTTC.

The chain joins TRBV7-2 to TRBJ2-2; TRBD2 matches 8 bases. CDR1 is SGHTA and CDR2 is FQGNSA in the germline V gene. The CDR3 is 15 residues long. Unmatched junction bases numbered 3, after V lost 5 bases and J lost 1 base. The CDR3 loop is CASSLTSGNTGELFF. Written as DNA, the CDR3 is TGTGCCAGCAGCCTCACTAGCGGGAACACCGGGGAGCTGTTTTTT.

This rearrangement joins TRBV7-9 to TRBJ1-1; D unresolved. Trimming removed 3 bases at V and 8 bases at J, with 10 bases between. Germline values: CDR1 SEHNR, CDR2 FQNEAQ (reference sequence). This CDR3 is 12 amino acids long. The CDR3 sequence is CASSFSFEEAFF. CDR3 sequence (DNA): TGTGCCAGCAGCTTTTCCTTTGAGGAAGCTTTCTTT.